This TCR beta chain comes out of a study of blood T cell repertoires in COVID-19. Study-level information: From T cells, B-cell-depleted T cells, or PBMCs came the material, which was cDNA or gDNA.

As regards this clone: The sample carries other DNA sequences with the same CDR3.

V lost 5 bases, J lost 2 bases, and 9 bases stayed unmatched. Germline V gene data show CDR1 as SGHNT and CDR2 as YYREEE (reference sequence). The CDR3 consists of 15 residues. Donors were grouped by their self-reported clinical history. Per the original methods: Nucleated cell number was recorded as an estimate derived from reference gene primer amplification. TCRdb's copy holds only in-frame clones and misses some; the assay was immunoSEQ multiplex PCR. The V and J calls and clone size were taken over from that table, and D and trimming were inferred from the DNA. The table shows about 200,000 clones, with roughly 84% occurring only once.

The receptor comes from a woman aged 25-40 years who had been exposed to COVID-19. This chain links TRBV5-4 with TRBJ2-7, with TRBD1 matching over 8 bases. Sequences were obtained from PBMCs or T cells enriched from blood (not recorded which). The CDR3 is CASSLDRGQTYEQYF. CDR3 nucleotides: TGTGCCAGCAGTCTCGACAGGGGCCAGACCTACGAGCAGTACTTC.